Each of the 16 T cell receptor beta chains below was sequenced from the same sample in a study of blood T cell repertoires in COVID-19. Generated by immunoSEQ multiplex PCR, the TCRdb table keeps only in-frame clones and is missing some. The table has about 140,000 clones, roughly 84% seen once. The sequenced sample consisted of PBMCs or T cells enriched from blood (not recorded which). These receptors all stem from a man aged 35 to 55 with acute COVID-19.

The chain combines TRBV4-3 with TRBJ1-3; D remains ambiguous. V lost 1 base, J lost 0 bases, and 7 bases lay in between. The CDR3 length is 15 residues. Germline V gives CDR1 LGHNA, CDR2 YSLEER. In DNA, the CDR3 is TGCGCCAGCAGCCAAGGACTGAGCTCTGGAAACACCATATATTTT. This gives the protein CASSQGLSSGNTIYF.

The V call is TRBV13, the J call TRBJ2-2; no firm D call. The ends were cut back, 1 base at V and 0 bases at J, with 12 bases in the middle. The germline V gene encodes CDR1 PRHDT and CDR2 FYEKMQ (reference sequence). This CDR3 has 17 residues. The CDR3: CASSLDLAVPNTGELFF. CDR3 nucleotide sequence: TGTGCCAGCAGCTTAGATCTGGCGGTGCCGAACACCGGGGAGCTGTTTTTT.

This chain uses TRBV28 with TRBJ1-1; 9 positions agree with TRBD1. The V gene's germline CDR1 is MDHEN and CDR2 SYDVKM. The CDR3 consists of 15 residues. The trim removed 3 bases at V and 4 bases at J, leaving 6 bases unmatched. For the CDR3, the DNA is TGTGCCAGCAGTTTGGAGACAGGGGGGGGCACTGAAGCTTTCTTT. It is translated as CASSLETGGGTEAFF.

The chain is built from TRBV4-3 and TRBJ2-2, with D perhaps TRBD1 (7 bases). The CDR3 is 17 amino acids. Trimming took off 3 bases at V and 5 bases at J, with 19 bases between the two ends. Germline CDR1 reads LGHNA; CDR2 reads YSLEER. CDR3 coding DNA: TGCGCCAGCAGCCATAACCCAGGGGGGATTGAGACCGGGGAGCTGTTTTTT. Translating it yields CASSHNPGGIETGELFF.

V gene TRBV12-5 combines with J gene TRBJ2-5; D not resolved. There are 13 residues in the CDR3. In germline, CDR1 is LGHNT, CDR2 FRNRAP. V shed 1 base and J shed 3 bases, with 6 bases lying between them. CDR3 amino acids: CASGLGREETQYF. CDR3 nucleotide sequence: TGTGCTAGTGGTTTGGGCCGGGAAGAGACCCAGTACTTC.

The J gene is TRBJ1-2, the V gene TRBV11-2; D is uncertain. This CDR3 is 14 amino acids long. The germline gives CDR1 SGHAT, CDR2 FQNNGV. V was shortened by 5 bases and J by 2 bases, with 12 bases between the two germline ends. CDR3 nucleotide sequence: TGTGCCAGCAGCGAAGGGCGGGAGAACTATGGCTACACCTTC. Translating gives CASSEGRENYGYTF. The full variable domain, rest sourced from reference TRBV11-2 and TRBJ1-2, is EAGVAQSPRYKIIEKRQSVAFWCNPISGHATLYWYQQILGQGPKLLIQFQNNGVVDDSQLPKDRFSAERLKGVDSTLKIQPAKLEDSAVYLCASSEGRENYGYTFGSGTRLTVV.

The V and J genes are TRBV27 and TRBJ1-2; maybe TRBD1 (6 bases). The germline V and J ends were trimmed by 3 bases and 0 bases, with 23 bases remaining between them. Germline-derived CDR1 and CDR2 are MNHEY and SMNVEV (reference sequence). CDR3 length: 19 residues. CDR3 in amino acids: CASSFPPGQGSLANYGYTF. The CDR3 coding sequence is TGTGCCAGCAGTTTCCCCCCCGGGCAGGGGTCTTTAGCTAACTATGGCTACACCTTC.

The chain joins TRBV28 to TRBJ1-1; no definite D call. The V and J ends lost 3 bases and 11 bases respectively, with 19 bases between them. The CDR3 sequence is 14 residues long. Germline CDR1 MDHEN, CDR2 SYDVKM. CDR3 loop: CASSLRSSTLVAFF. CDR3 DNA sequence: TGTGCCAGCAGTTTGAGGTCCAGTACCCTTGTGGCTTTCTTT.

CDR3 DNA sequence: TGTGCCAGCAGCCCGAGAGGGGGTGAGGGGTATGGCTACACCTTC. Its protein product is CASSPRGGEGYGYTF. The J gene is TRBJ1-2, the V gene TRBV7-2; tentatively, D is TRBD1 (6 bases). V was cut by 5 bases and J by 5 bases, with 18 bases left in between. The germline gives CDR1 SGHTA, CDR2 FQGNSA. The CDR3 is made up of 15 amino acids.

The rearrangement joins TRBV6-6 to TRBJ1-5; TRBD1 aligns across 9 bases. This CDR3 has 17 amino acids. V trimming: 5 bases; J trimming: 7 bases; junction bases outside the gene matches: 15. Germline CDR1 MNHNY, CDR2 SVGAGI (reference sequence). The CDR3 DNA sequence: TGTGCCAGCAGTCCTCACAGGGGGCGCGGGGATGACCAGCCCCAGCATTTT. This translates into CASSPHRGRGDDQPQHF.

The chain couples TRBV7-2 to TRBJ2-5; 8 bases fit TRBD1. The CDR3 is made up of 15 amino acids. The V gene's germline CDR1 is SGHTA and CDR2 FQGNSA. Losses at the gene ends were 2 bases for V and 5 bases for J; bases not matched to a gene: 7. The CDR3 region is CASSLTRQGTETQYF. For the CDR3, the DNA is TGTGCCAGCAGCTTAACGCGACAGGGGACTGAGACCCAGTACTTC.

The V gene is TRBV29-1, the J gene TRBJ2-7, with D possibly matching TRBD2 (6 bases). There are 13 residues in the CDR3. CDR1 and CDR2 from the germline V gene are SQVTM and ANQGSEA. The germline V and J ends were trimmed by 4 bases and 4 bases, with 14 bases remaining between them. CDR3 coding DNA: TGCAGCGTTGGCGAGGTGAGCGGGTACGAGCAGTACTTC. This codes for CSVGEVSGYEQYF.

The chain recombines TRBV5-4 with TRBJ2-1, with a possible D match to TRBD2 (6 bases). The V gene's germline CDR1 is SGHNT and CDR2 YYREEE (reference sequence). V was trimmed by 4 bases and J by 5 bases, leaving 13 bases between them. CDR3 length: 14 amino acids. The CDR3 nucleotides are TGTGCCAGCAGCGGGCGGGGAGGAGACAATGAGCAGTTCTTC. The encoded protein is CASSGRGGDNEQFF.

This CDR3 reads CASSLEGEQYF. CDR3 nucleotides: TGTGCCAGCAGTTTGGAGGGAGAGCAGTACTTC. V usage is TRBV12-3 or TRBV12-4 and J usage is TRBJ2-7; D perhaps matches TRBD2 (6 bases). The CDR3 length is 11 residues. V shed 3 bases and J shed 7 bases, with 7 bases lying between them.

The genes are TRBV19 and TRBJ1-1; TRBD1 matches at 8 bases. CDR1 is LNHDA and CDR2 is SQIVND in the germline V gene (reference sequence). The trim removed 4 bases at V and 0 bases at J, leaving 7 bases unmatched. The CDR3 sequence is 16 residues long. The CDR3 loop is CASSTRTGTMNTEAFF. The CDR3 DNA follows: TGTGCCAGTAGTACGAGGACAGGGACTATGAACACTGAAGCTTTCTTT.

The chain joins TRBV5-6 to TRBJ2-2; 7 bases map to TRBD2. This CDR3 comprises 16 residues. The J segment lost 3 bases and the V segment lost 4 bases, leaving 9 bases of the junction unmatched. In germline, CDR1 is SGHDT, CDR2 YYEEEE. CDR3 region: CASSGPTSQYTGELFF. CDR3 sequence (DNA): TGTGCCAGCAGCGGGCCGACTAGCCAGTACACCGGGGAGCTGTTTTTT.